These T cell receptor beta chains were read from a single sample in a study of kidney transplant recipient with SARS-CoV-2 infection. TCRdb itself ran the reads through MiXCR, one entry per CDR3 protein. In the table there are about 240,000 distinct CDR3 sequences, around 26% of which are singletons. The starting material was a blood sample, obtained at baseline and on day 111 from a kidney transplant recipient. The receptors stem from a male patient younger than 45 who had COVID-19 and was a kidney transplant recipient. Some T cells may be supplied by the graft donor. The conserved cysteine and the conserved F or W are not part of the CDR3 here. Clone size appears in some rows only: once, few, many, or a class for an expanded clone.

TRBJ1-2,NA,TRBV20-1,SAFVGHGYT
TRBJ2-2,many,TRBV5-1,ASSLGQTTGELF
TRBJ2-3,many,TRBV6-4,ASSDGTSADTQY
TRBJ1-2,once,TRBV5-6,ASELNNSRKTYGYT
TRBJ1-2,many,TRBV25-1,ASRVPGISSGHYGYT
TRBJ2-5,NA,TRBV19,ASSSLQGPQETQY
TRBJ2-1,NA,TRBV1,TSVQGGGSYNEQF
TRBJ1-1,many,TRBV5-6,ASSLGDMNTEAF
TRBJ2-1,NA,TRBV20-1,SGIATSGESNEQF
TRBJ2-5,NA,TRBV19,ASSTGIQETQY